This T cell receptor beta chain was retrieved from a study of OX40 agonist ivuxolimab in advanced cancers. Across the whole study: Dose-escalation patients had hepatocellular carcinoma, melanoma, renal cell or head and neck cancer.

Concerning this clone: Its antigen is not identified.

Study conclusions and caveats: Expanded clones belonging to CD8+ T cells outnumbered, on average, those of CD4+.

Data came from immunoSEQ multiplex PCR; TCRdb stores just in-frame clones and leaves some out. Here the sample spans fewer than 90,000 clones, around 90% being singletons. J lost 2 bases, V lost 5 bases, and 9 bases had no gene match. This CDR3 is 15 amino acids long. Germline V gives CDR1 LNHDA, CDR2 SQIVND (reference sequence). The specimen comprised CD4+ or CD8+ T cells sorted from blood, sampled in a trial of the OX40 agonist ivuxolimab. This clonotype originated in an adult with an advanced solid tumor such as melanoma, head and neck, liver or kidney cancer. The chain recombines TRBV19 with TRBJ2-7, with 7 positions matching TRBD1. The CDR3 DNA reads TGTGCCAGTAGTTCCGGGACAGCCAATACCTACGAGCAGTACTTC. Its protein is CASSSGTANTYEQYF. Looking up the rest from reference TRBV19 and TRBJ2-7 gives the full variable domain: DGGITQSPKYLFRKEGQNVTLSCEQNLNHDAMYWYRQDPGQGLRLIYYSQIVNDFQKGDIAEGYSVSREKKESFPLTVTSAQKNPTAFYLCASSSGTANTYEQYFGPGTRLTVT.